The 5 T cell receptor beta chains below were found in one sample sequenced in a study of cytomegalovirus exposure and HLA in healthy donors. 13 Jbeta primers and 60 Vbeta primers were used for the PCR. Repertoires were generated with immunoSEQ multiplex PCR, while TCRdb's copy carries only in-frame clones and drops some. The data show approximately 150,000 clones, 88% seen once. Specimen: PBMCs. All receptors derive from a middle-aged woman in good health and CMV-seronegative.

The chain combines TRBV7-9 with TRBJ1-1; 8 bases are a match to TRBD1. The CDR3 is 15 residues long. CDR1 and CDR2 from the germline V gene are SEHNR and FQNEAQ (reference sequence). V was pared by 5 bases and J by 1 base, with 6 bases of the junction left unmatched. The DNA of the CDR3 is TGTGCCAGCAGCCGACAGGGGTTGGCGAACACTGAAGCTTTCTTT. Residues: CASSRQGLANTEAFF.

Only one count was recorded for this clone. The CDR3 region has the DNA TGTGCCAGCAGCTTGAGGGTAGCGGGGCTCTTGGAAACAGATACGCAGTATTTT. The encoded protein is CASSLRVAGLLETDTQYF. This chain uses TRBV5-4 with TRBJ2-3; TRBD2 aligns across 8 bases. Germline CDR1 reads SGHNT; CDR2 reads YYREEE (reference sequence). J lost 3 bases, V lost 1 base, and 13 bases had no gene match. The CDR3 spans 18 residues.

The chain couples TRBV30 to TRBJ1-2, with 8 bases fitting TRBD1. After removal of 1 base from V and 7 bases from J, the junction contained 5 bases not matched to a gene. CDR1 and CDR2 from the germline V gene are GTSNPN and SVGIG (reference sequence). The CDR3 loop spans 13 amino acids. CDR3 region: CAWSGQGMGGYTF. For the CDR3, the DNA is TGTGCCTGGAGTGGACAGGGGATGGGTGGCTACACCTTC.

This chain links TRBV7-9 with TRBJ2-2; maybe TRBD1 (5 bases). The length of the CDR3 is 13 residues. Germline V gives CDR1 SEHNR, CDR2 FQNEAQ (reference sequence). V was trimmed by 2 bases and J by 6 bases, leaving 7 bases between them. CDR3 region: CASSLSGSGELFF. CDR3 DNA sequence: TGTGCCAGCAGCTTATCAGGGTCCGGGGAGCTGTTTTTT.

The genes are TRBV11-3 and TRBJ2-7, with a possible D match to TRBD2 (6 bases). The CDR3 runs 15 residues. Germline V gene sequence: CDR1 SGHNT, CDR2 YENEEA. V lost 4 bases to trimming and J lost 3 bases, with 16 bases between them. The CDR3 coding sequence is TGTGCCAGCAGCTCAAGGGTAGCGGACCGCTACGAGCAGTACTTC. Its protein product is CASSSRVADRYEQYF.